This passage covers 2 T cell receptor beta chains from one sample sequenced in a study of cytomegalovirus exposure and HLA in healthy donors. PCR employed 60 Vbeta and 13 Jbeta primers. Clones were sequenced by immunoSEQ multiplex PCR, and TCRdb holds only the in-frame ones, with some missing. The data show around 200,000 clones, 65% to 90% seen once. The sample taken for sequencing was PBMCs. The receptors originated from a girl between 10 and 17 years old in good health and CMV-seronegative.

The table lists this clone with a few counts. The chain links TRBV30 to TRBJ2-7; 12 bases are shared with TRBD1. This CDR3 has 14 residues. Trimming cost V 1 base and J 7 bases; bases outside gene matches: 5. Germline loops: CDR1 GTSNPN, CDR2 SVGIG (reference sequence). CDR3 amino acids: CAWSEGTGGWEQYF. The CDR3 coding sequence is TGTGCCTGGAGTGAAGGGACAGGGGGCTGGGAGCAGTACTTC.

V and J are TRBV7-9 and TRBJ1-2, with 11 nucleotides matching TRBD1. The CDR3 covers 14 residues. The trim removed 5 bases at V and 8 bases at J, leaving 7 bases unmatched. The germline V gene has CDR1 SEHNR and CDR2 FQNEAQ (reference sequence). The DNA for the CDR3 is TGTGCCAGCAGCCACGGACAGGGGGCGGGAGGCTACACCTTC. It yields the protein CASSHGQGAGGYTF. The whole variable domain, remainder taken from reference TRBV7-9 and TRBJ1-2, is DTGVSQNPRHKITKRGQNVTFRCDPISEHNRLYWYRQTLGQGPEFLTYFQNEAQLEKSRLLSDRFSAERPKGSFSTLEIQRTEQGDSAMYLCASSHGQGAGGYTFGSGTRLTVV.